This T cell receptor beta chain derives from a study of T cell clonotyping in hematopoietic cell transplantation. Profiling relied on immunoSEQ multiplex PCR, and the TCRdb table lists in-frame clones only, not all of them. The sample includes 25,000 to 35,000 clones, 85% to 95% of them seen just once. The time point: recipient sample about 28 days before transplant, after cytoreduction. The length of the CDR3 is 15 residues. CDR1 is LGHNA, CDR2 YNFKEQ, per germline. V was clipped by 4 bases and J by 3 bases; unmatched bases: 5. Sequenced here: peripheral blood mononuclear cells, sampled before stem cell transplant. This sequence originates from a man in his forties or fifties with acute myeloid leukemia. Some clones in this sample may be carry-over from other donors' samples. This chain joins TRBV4-2 and TRBJ2-7, with 11 bases identical to TRBD1. CDR3 sequence (DNA): TGTGCCAGCAGCCGCCAGGACAGGGGGCTCTACGAGCAGTACTTC. As protein: CASSRQDRGLYEQYF.